This is a list of T cell receptor beta chains from one sample in a study of molecular identifiers for immune sequencing clone quantification. TCRdb re-called the PCR reads with MiXCR, one entry per CDR3 protein. Among about 97,000 distinct CDR3 sequences listed, approximately 24% were seen once. The sequencing input was naive CD8+ T cells from blood, with Jurkat cell RNA spiked in. The receptor set was obtained from a human donor in good health. Some libraries in this study had Jurkat cell RNA spiked in. Both conserved end residues are trimmed from each CDR3. Fields, in order: V gene, D gene, J gene, CDR3 protein. The D gene is left open where the match is weak.

V: TRBV19
D: .
J: TRBJ2-7
CDR3: ASTPGLGSYEQY

V: TRBV20-1
D: .
J: TRBJ2-7
CDR3: SADKDFYEQY

V: TRBV6-5
D: TRBD2
J: TRBJ2-1
CDR3: ASSYYGGDNEQF

V: TRBV11-2
D: .
J: TRBJ2-5
CDR3: ASSLYGREGETQY

V: TRBV12-5
D: TRBD1
J: TRBJ2-7
CDR3: ASSWDRVVLGGEQY

V: TRBV19
D: .
J: TRBJ1-4
CDR3: ASCIEGLNEKLF

V: TRBV4-1
D: TRBD1
J: TRBJ2-7
CDR3: ASSHPDRDNEQY

V: TRBV6-1
D: .
J: TRBJ1-3
CDR3: ASSEEEWGSSGNTIY

V: TRBV20-1
D: .
J: TRBJ2-1
CDR3: SARDWAGQF

V: TRBV28
D: TRBD2
J: TRBJ2-1
CDR3: ASSPGGGPFNEQF

V: TRBV15
D: .
J: TRBJ2-3
CDR3: ATSNRDTQY

V: TRBV12-3/TRBV12-4
D: .
J: TRBJ2-4
CDR3: ASRSGAENIQY